The 27 T cell receptor beta chains below all came from one sample that was sequenced in a study of STAT3 mutations in large granular lymphocyte leukemia. Study outcomes and limitations: At least one immunodominant TCR beta clonotype appeared in every T-cell large granular lymphocyte leukemia patient.

The assay was immunoSEQ multiplex PCR, and TCRdb's table has in-frame clones only and misses some. Of approximately 25,000 clones listed, about 95% are singletons. These receptors' targets are unknown. Sequencing used peripheral blood mononuclear cells. The receptors come from a middle-aged man with T-cell large granular lymphocyte leukemia. Some clones in this sample may be carry-over from other donors' samples.

This clone was seen a single time. The chain combines TRBV5-4 with TRBJ2-7; 11 nucleotides match TRBD1. Germline CDR1 reads SGHNT; CDR2 reads YYREEE (reference sequence). CDR3 length: 13 residues. The V gene end was trimmed by 9 bases and the J gene end by 3 bases; junction bases not matched to a gene: 5. CDR3 coding DNA: TGTGCCACCCGGGGACAGGGGGGCTACGAGCAGTACTTC. As protein: CATRGQGGYEQYF.

This chain joins TRBV6-1 and TRBJ1-6; no firm D call. Looked up from germline, CDR1 is MNHNS and CDR2 is SASEGT. The CDR3 has 11 residues. Between the trimmed V and J ends, which lost 11 bases and 13 bases, there was a span of 15 bases. The CDR3 bases are TGTGCCTCAGGCCGGGATAATCCCCTCCACTTT. Translating it yields CASGRDNPLHF.

The V and J genes are TRBV7-3 and TRBJ2-6; no definite D call. V was pared by 3 bases and J by 0 bases, with 6 bases between. The germline V gene encodes CDR1 SGHTA and CDR2 FQGTGA. The length of the CDR3 is 15 residues. CDR3 sequence (DNA): TGTGCCAGCAGCTTTAAGGCCTCTGGGGCCAACGTCCTGACTTTC. This translates into CASSFKASGANVLTF.

J is TRBJ2-7 and V is TRBV19; 12 bases are a match to TRBD1. With V trimmed by 5 bases and J by 7 bases, 18 bases remained unmatched. The CDR3 is made up of 18 amino acids. Per the germline V gene, CDR1 is LNHDA and CDR2 is SQIVND (reference sequence). Here the CDR3 reads CASSSAGAGTGGLKEQYF. DNA of the CDR3: TGTGCCAGTAGTTCCGCCGGGGCCGGGACAGGGGGCTTGAAGGAGCAGTACTTC.

CDR3 coding DNA: TGTGCTAGTGGTTTGGTCCCGGCTAGCGGTGCTTTGGAGACCCAGTACTTC. The encoded protein is CASGLVPASGALETQYF. The rearrangement joins TRBV12-5 to TRBJ2-5, with TRBD2 matching over 7 bases. Germline trimming cut 0 bases from V and 5 bases from J; bases unmatched to any gene: 12. Germline values: CDR1 LGHNT, CDR2 FRNRAP. The CDR3 contains 17 residues.

This rearrangement joins TRBV7-9 to TRBJ1-1; D is unclear. Trimming cost V 5 bases and J 5 bases, with 9 bases left between them. The CDR3 sequence is 12 residues long. Germline CDR1 reads SEHNR; CDR2 reads FQNEAQ (reference sequence). CDR3 loop: CASSPGGTEAFF. CDR3 nucleotide sequence: TGTGCCAGCAGCCCGGGTGGGACTGAAGCTTTCTTT.

The rearrangement links TRBV5-6 to TRBJ2-7, with 8 positions matching TRBD1. The CDR3 is 16 amino acids. Germline CDR1 reads SGHDT; CDR2 reads YYEEEE. Trimming at V came to 3 bases and at J to 0 bases, leaving 8 bases not matched to a gene. CDR3 protein: CASSWGGQGFSYEQYF. The CDR3 DNA reads as TGTGCCAGCAGCTGGGGCGGACAGGGCTTCTCCTACGAGCAGTACTTC.

The genes are TRBV7-8 and TRBJ2-7, with 10 positions matching TRBD2. CDR3 length: 15 residues. V was clipped by 0 bases and J by 4 bases; unmatched bases: 3. Germline values: CDR1 SGHVS, CDR2 FQNEAQ. The CDR3 DNA is TGTGCCAGCAGCTTAGCCGGGACTAGCGCGTACGAGCAGTACTTC. Translation gives CASSLAGTSAYEQYF.

CDR3 in amino acids: CASSPWTQTNTGELFF. DNA for the CDR3: TGTGCCAGCAGCCCCTGGACACAAACGAACACCGGGGAGCTGTTTTTT. The chain recombines TRBV11-2 with TRBJ2-2, with D tentatively TRBD1 (5 bases). CDR3 length: 16 amino acids. The germline gives CDR1 SGHAT, CDR2 FQNNGV. The V end lost 5 bases, the J end lost 0 bases, and 13 bases lay between the germline ends.

The V and J genes are TRBV19 and TRBJ1-3; no definite D call. Per the germline V gene, CDR1 is LNHDA and CDR2 is SQIVND (reference sequence). The CDR3 has 15 residues. The V gene lost 1 base and the J gene lost 0 bases, with 7 bases spanning the gap. The CDR3: CASSIGRNSGNTIYF. The CDR3 DNA sequence: TGTGCCAGTAGTATAGGTCGGAACTCTGGAAACACCATATATTTT.

The chain combines TRBV19 with TRBJ2-1, with D perhaps given as TRBD1 or TRBD2 (6 bases each). The CDR3 has 13 residues. Germline CDR1 is LNHDA and CDR2 is SQIVND (reference sequence). V was cut by 7 bases and J by 8 bases, with 15 bases left in between. The CDR3 sequence is CASIPRGRDEQFF. CDR3 DNA sequence: TGTGCCAGTATTCCACGGGGGCGCGATGAGCAGTTCTTC.

The rearrangement links TRBV7-9 to TRBJ1-6, with D possibly TRBD1 on 6 matching bases. Germline V gene sequence: CDR1 SEHNR, CDR2 FQNEAQ (reference sequence). The CDR3 covers 17 residues. V lost 0 bases and J 5 bases, leaving 14 bases between the germline ends. CDR3 sequence: CASSLAGQGRNNSPLHF. DNA of the CDR3: TGTGCCAGCAGCTTAGCAGGGCAGGGGAGGAATAATTCACCCCTCCACTTT.

This chain joins TRBV5-1 and TRBJ1-4; D is possibly TRBD1 (6 bases). In germline, CDR1 is SGHRS, CDR2 YFSETQ. This CDR3 has 16 amino acids. V was clipped by 4 bases and J by 4 bases, with 17 bases between them. CDR3 in amino acids: CASSPTQGRINEKLFF. As DNA, the CDR3 is TGCGCCAGCAGCCCCACACAGGGACGGATTAATGAAAAACTGTTTTTT.

The chain carries TRBV7-9 and TRBJ1-1, with D uncertain. Trimming took 7 bases from V and 6 from J, leaving 12 bases between them. The germline V gene has CDR1 SEHNR and CDR2 FQNEAQ (reference sequence). The CDR3 sequence is 12 residues long. CDR3 DNA: TGTGCCAGCAACCGCATGGGATCTGAAGCTTTCTTT. Translation: CASNRMGSEAFF.

The genes are TRBV9 and TRBJ2-7; no definite D call. The CDR3 has 14 residues. Per germline, CDR1 SGDLS and CDR2 YYNGEE. Between the trimmed V and J ends, which lost 4 bases and 6 bases, there was a span of 17 bases. The DNA for the CDR3 is TGTGCCAGCAGCTCCCCGACAAGGCCGGGCGAGCAGTACTTC. It translates to CASSSPTRPGEQYF.

The CDR3 sequence is CATSRGNYGYTF. The DNA for the CDR3 is TGTGCCACGTCCCGGGGGAACTATGGCTACACCTTC. This rearrangement joins TRBV28 to TRBJ1-2; D is possibly TRBD1 (5 bases). The CDR3 length is 12 residues. Germline loops: CDR1 MDHEN, CDR2 SYDVKM. V lost 10 bases to trimming and J lost 2 bases, with 11 bases between them.

The chain joins TRBV7-9 to TRBJ2-7; 8 bases are shared with TRBD1. The CDR3 contains 14 residues. The trim removed 5 bases at V and 2 bases at J, leaving 5 bases unmatched. Germline V lookup: CDR1 SEHNR, CDR2 FQNEAQ (reference sequence). Here the CDR3 DNA reads TGTGCCAGCAGCCCCCGGGACAGGACCTACGAGCAGTACTTC. As protein: CASSPRDRTYEQYF.

The chain links TRBV5-1 to TRBJ2-1; the match to TRBD2 covers 7 bases. Germline values: CDR1 SGHRS, CDR2 YFSETQ. V lost 4 bases and J lost 10; bases outside the gene matches: 8. This CDR3 has 13 residues. CDR3 loop: CASSPGERGEQFF. The CDR3 nucleotides read TGCGCCAGCAGCCCGGGCGAGCGGGGAGAGCAGTTCTTC.

V is TRBV10-3 and J is TRBJ1-1; the D gene is possibly TRBD1 (6 bases). Trimming stripped 6 bases from V and 3 bases from J, with 14 bases between. This CDR3 spans 14 amino acids. Germline V lookup: CDR1 ENHRY, CDR2 SYGVKD. The CDR3 bases are TGTGCCATCAGACAGGGTGTAGGGGACACTGAAGCTTTCTTT. Protein sequence: CAIRQGVGDTEAFF.

This clone has just one count. The V gene is TRBV7-9, the J gene TRBJ1-4; maybe TRBD1 (5 bases). V lost 3 bases and J 5 bases, leaving 10 bases between the germline ends. Germline V gene sequence: CDR1 SEHNR, CDR2 FQNEAQ (reference sequence). The CDR3 covers 14 residues. CDR3 amino acids: CASSLRSGNEKLFF. The CDR3 nucleotides are TGTGCCAGCAGCTTGCGCTCAGGGAATGAAAAACTGTTTTTT.

The V and J genes are TRBV30 and TRBJ1-2; 8 positions agree with TRBD1. The CDR3 is 15 amino acids. CDR1 is GTSNPN and CDR2 is SVGIG in the germline V gene (reference sequence). V shed 5 bases, J shed 4 bases, and the junction held 12 bases outside the gene matches. Here the CDR3 reads CAWRGDTGGGYGYTF. The DNA for the CDR3 is TGTGCCTGGCGAGGCGATACAGGGGGTGGCTATGGCTACACCTTC.

This chain joins TRBV7-9 and TRBJ1-5; D call uncertain. CDR3 length: 15 amino acids. V was pared by 5 bases and J by 0 bases, with 11 bases between. The germline V gene encodes CDR1 SEHNR and CDR2 FQNEAQ (reference sequence). CDR3 DNA sequence: TGTGCCAGCAGCCCGGGAGCGGGTAGCAATCAGCCCCAGCATTTT. Its protein is CASSPGAGSNQPQHF. Full variable domain (outside the CDR3, taken from reference TRBV7-9 and TRBJ1-5): DTGVSQNPRHKITKRGQNVTFRCDPISEHNRLYWYRQTLGQGPEFLTYFQNEAQLEKSRLLSDRFSAERPKGSFSTLEIQRTEQGDSAMYLCASSPGAGSNQPQHFGDGTRLSIL.

J is TRBJ2-7 and V is TRBV6-6; no reliable D call. Trimming shortened V by 0 bases and J by 3 bases, and 15 bases separated the two germline ends. CDR1 is MNHNY, CDR2 SVGAGI, per germline (reference sequence). The CDR3 runs 16 residues. The CDR3 region has the DNA TGTGCCAGCAGTTACTCGAAGGTCCTTGGTCACTACGAGCAGTACTTC. Translation: CASSYSKVLGHYEQYF.

The V and J genes are TRBV5-5 and TRBJ1-6; D not resolved. Trimming pared 4 bases from V and 9 bases from J, leaving 20 bases between. Per the germline V gene, CDR1 is SGHKS and CDR2 is YYEKEE (reference sequence). The CDR3 sequence is 16 residues long. Here the CDR3 reads CASSPSGFGEASPLHF. DNA for the CDR3: TGTGCCAGCAGCCCGTCCGGGTTTGGGGAGGCTTCACCCCTCCACTTT. Filled out from reference TRBV5-5 and TRBJ1-6, the complete variable domain reads DAGVTQSPTHLIKTRGQQVTLRCSPISGHKSVSWYQQVLGQGPQFIFQYYEKEERGRGNFPDRFSARQFPNYSSELNVNALLLGDSALYLCASSPSGFGEASPLHFGNGTRLTVT.

This chain joins TRBV11-3 and TRBJ1-1; D is unclear. CDR3 length equals 13 residues. CDR1 and CDR2 (germline): SGHNT, YENEEA. Between the trimmed V and J ends, which lost 5 bases and 4 bases, there was a span of 11 bases. CDR3 amino acids: CASSTNRATEAFF. The CDR3 coding sequence is TGTGCCAGCAGCACCAACAGAGCCACTGAAGCTTTCTTT.

The rearrangement links TRBV14 to TRBJ1-2, with D maybe TRBD1 (5 bases). Germline assignment: CDR1 SGHDN and CDR2 FVKESK. The germline V and J ends were trimmed by 0 bases and 2 bases, with 13 bases remaining between them. The CDR3 covers 16 residues. The CDR3 nucleotides are TGTGCCAGCAGCCAAGAAGGAGAGGGGCTGAACTATGGCTACACCTTC. This sequence encodes CASSQEGEGLNYGYTF.

The chain uses TRBV18 and TRBJ2-7, with D perhaps matching TRBD1 (6 bases). V lost 5 bases and J 6 bases, leaving 14 bases between the germline ends. CDR1 is KGHSH, CDR2 LQKENI, per germline. CDR3 length: 13 amino acids. In nucleotides, the CDR3 is TGTGCCAGCTCAGTCCAGGACAGACGCGAGCAGTACTTC. Translated, it gives CASSVQDRREQYF.